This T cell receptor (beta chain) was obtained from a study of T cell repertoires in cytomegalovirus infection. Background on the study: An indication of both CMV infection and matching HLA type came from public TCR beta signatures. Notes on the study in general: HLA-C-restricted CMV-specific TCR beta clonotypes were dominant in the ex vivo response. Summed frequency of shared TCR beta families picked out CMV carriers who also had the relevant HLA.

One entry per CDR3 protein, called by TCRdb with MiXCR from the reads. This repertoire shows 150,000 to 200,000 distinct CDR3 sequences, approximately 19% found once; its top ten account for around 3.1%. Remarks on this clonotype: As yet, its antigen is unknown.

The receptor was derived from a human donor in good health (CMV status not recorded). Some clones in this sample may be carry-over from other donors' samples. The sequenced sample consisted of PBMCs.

CDR3 sequence (DNA): TGTGCCAGCAGCTTAGTGGGACAGGGCACAGATACGCAGTATTTT. This translates into CASSLVGQGTDTQYF. The J gene is TRBJ2-3, the V gene TRBV7-6, with TRBD1 matching over 8 bases. The CDR3 length is 15 residues. V shed 1 base and J 1 base; nucleotides not matched to a gene: 1. Germline CDR1 is SGHVS and CDR2 is FNYEAQ.